This T cell receptor (beta chain) was captured by sequencing in a study of blood T cell repertoires in COVID-19. Background on the study: Sample material is recorded as cDNA or gDNA derived from T cells, B-cell-depleted T cells, or PBMCs.

Profiled with immunoSEQ multiplex PCR; TCRdb holds only in-frame clones, not every one. This repertoire shows 120,000 to 150,000 clones, roughly 80% found once; its top ten account for about 3.1%. The sample holds a few counts of this clone. V lost 0 bases and J lost 9, with 15 bases in between. Germline V lookup: CDR1 SGHNT, CDR2 YENEEA. The CDR3 has 15 residues. This chain connects TRBV11-3 to TRBJ2-1; D remains ambiguous. The receptor was isolated from a woman in her thirties or forties with active or convalescent COVID-19. Sequencing was done on a sample of peripheral blood. The CDR3 sequence: CASSLDVAQSGEQFF. CDR3 bases: TGTGCCAGCAGCTTAGATGTCGCACAGTCCGGTGAGCAGTTCTTC. The entire variable domain, with the rest obtained from reference TRBV11-3 and TRBJ2-1, is as follows: EAGVVQSPRYKIIEKKQPVAFWCNPISGHNTLYWYLQNLGQGPELLIRYENEEAVDDSQLPKDRFSAERLKGVDSTLKIQPAELGDSAVYLCASSLDVAQSGEQFFGPGTRLTVL.